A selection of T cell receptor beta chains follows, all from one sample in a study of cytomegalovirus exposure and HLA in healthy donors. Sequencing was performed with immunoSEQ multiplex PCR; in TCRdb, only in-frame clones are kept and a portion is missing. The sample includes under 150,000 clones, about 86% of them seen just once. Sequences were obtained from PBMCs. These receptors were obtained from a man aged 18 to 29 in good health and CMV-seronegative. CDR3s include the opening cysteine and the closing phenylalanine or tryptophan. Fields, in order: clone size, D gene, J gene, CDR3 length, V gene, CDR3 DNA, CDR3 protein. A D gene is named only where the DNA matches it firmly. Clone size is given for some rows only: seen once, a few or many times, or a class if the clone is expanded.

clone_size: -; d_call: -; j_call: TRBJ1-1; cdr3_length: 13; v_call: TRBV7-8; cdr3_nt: TGTGCCAGCAGCTTAGGGCCCGGGATCCGAGCTTTCTTT; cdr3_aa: CASSLGPGIRAFF
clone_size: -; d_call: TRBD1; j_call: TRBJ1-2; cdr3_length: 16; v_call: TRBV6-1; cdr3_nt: TGTGCCAGCAGTGACCCTCGACGACAGGGGAACTATGGCTACACCTTC; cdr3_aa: CASSDPRRQGNYGYTF
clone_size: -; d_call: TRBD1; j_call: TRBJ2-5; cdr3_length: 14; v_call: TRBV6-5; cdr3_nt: TGTGCCAGCAGGGGACAGGGGCGCGGGGAGACCCAGTACTTC; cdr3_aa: CASRGQGRGETQYF
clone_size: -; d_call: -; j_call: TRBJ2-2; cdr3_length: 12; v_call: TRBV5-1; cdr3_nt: TGCGCCAGCCTGAGGAGCCCCGGGGAGCTGTTTTTT; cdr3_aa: CASLRSPGELFF
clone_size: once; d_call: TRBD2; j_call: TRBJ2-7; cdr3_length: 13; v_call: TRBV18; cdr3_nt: TGTGCCAGCTCACCGGGGGAGGGGTACGAGCAGTACTTC; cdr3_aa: CASSPGEGYEQYF
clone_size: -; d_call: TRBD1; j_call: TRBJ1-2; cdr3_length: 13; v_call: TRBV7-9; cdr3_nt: TGTGCCAGCAGCTTGTGGGACAGATATGGCTACACCTTC; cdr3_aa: CASSLWDRYGYTF
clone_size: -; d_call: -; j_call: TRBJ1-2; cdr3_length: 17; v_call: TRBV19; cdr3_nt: TGTGCCAGTACCGGACCCCCTGGGGAGCAAACTAACTATGGCTACACCTTC; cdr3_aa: CASTGPPGEQTNYGYTF
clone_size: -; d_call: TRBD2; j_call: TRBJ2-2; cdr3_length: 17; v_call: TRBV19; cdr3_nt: TGTGCCAGTAGTCCCTTTCGAGCGGGGCTGAACACCGGGGAGCTGTTTTTT; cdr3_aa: CASSPFRAGLNTGELFF
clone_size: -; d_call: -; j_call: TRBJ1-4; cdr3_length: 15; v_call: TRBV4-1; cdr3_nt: TGCGCCAGCAGCCAAAGCCTAGGCCCTAATGAAAAACTGTTTTTT; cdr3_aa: CASSQSLGPNEKLFF
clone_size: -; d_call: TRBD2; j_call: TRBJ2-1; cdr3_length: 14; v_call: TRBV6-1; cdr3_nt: TGTGCCAGCAGGGCGGGGGGGCCGATTAATGAGCAGTTCTTC; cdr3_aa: CASRAGGPINEQFF
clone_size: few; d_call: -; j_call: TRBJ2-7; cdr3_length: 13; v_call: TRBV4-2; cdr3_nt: TGTGCCAGCAGCCAAGAGTTTTCATACGAGCAGTACTTC; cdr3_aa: CASSQEFSYEQYF
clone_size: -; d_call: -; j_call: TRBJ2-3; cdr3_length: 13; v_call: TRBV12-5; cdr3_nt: TGTGCTAACAGTCAGGGATCCACAGATACGCAGTATTTT; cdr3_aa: CANSQGSTDTQYF
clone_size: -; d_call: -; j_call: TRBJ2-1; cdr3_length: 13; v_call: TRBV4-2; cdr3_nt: TGTGCCAGCAGCAAACCAGGGGACGATGAGCAGTTCTTC; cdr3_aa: CASSKPGDDEQFF
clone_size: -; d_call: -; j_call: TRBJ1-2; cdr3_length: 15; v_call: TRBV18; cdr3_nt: TGTGCCAGCTCACAACTGGACAGTAATAACTATGGCTACACCTTC; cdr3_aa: CASSQLDSNNYGYTF
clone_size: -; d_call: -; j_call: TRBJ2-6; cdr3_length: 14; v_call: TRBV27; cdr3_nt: TGTGCCAGCAGTTTATCGAGTGTACCCAACGTCCTGACTTTC; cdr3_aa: CASSLSSVPNVLTF
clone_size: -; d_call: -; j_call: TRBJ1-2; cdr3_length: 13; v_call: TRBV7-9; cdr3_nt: TGTGCCAGCAGCTCAGATGGGCAGGGAAGCTACACCTTC; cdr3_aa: CASSSDGQGSYTF
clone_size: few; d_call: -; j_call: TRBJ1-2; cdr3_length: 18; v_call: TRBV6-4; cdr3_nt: TGTGCCAGCAGTAGTGGAGACTCACCACACGGAAAGACCTATGGCTACACCTTC; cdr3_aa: CASSSGDSPHGKTYGYTF
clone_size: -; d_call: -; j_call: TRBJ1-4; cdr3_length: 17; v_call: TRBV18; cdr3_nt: TGTGCCAGCTCATCAAGGAAAGGACAGTCCTTTAATGAAAAACTGTTTTTT; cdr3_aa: CASSSRKGQSFNEKLFF
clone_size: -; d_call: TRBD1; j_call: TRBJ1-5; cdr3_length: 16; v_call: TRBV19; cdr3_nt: TGTGCCAGTAGTGAGAGGACAGGACAATCTGGGAAGCCCCAGCATTTT; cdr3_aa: CASSERTGQSGKPQHF
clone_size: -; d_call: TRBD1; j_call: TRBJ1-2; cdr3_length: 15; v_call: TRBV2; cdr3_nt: TGTGCCAGCAGGTACACCGGGGACAGTTTGTATGGCTACACCTTC; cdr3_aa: CASRYTGDSLYGYTF
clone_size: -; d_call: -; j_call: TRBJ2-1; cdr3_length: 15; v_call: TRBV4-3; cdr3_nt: TGCGCCAGCAGCCAAGGGTGGGCCAAATACAATGAGCAGTTCTTC; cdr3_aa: CASSQGWAKYNEQFF
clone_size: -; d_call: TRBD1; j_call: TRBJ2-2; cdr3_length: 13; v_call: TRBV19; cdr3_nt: TGTGCCAGTAGAGGACAGGGGACCGGGGAGCTGTTTTTT; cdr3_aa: CASRGQGTGELFF
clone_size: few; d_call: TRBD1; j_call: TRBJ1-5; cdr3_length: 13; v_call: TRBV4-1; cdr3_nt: TGCGCCAGCAGCCAAGATCAGGGGGACCCCCAGCATTTT; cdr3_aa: CASSQDQGDPQHF
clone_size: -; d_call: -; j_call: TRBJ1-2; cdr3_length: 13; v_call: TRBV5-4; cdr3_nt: TGTGCCAGCAGCTTGGACGGTTTCTATGGCTACACCTTC; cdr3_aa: CASSLDGFYGYTF
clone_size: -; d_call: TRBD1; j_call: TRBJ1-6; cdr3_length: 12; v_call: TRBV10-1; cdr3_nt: TGCGCCAGCAGGGACAGGAATTCACCCCTCCACTTT; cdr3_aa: CASRDRNSPLHF
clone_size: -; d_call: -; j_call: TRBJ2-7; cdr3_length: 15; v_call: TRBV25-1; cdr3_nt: TGTGCCAGCAGTGAATATAGCCCCGAGTCAGACGAGCAGTACTTC; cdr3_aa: CASSEYSPESDEQYF
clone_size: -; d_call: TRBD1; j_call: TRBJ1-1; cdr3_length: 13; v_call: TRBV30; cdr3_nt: TGTGCCTGGAGTCCGGGACAGGGCGTTAAGGCTTTCTTT; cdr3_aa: CAWSPGQGVKAFF